The clone carrying this TCR beta chain occurred once. The target antigen is unknown. These data are taken from a study of cytomegalovirus exposure and HLA in healthy donors. TCRdb keeps only in-frame clones here, not all; method: immunoSEQ multiplex PCR. The data show 80,000 to 90,000 clones, roughly 97% seen once. Findings and limits, study-wide: TCR sequences were mostly rare, though some public TCRs occurred in many donors. A few CMV-associated chains were confirmed in vitro to be specific for CMV antigens. Researchers catalogued over 150 TCR beta chains as cytomegalovirus-associated.

Sequenced material: PBMCs. The source of this sequence is a man between 18 and 29 years old in good health and CMV-seronegative.

The CDR3: CASSLEWGLQNYEQYF. The CDR3 nucleotides read TGTGCCAGCAGCTTAGAATGGGGACTTCAAAACTACGAGCAGTACTTC. The gene calls are TRBV7-2 and TRBJ2-7, with D possibly being TRBD2 (6 bases). This CDR3 spans 16 amino acids. Deletions cut 1 base from V and 3 bases from J, with 16 bases between. CDR1 is SGHTA and CDR2 is FQGNSA in the germline V gene.